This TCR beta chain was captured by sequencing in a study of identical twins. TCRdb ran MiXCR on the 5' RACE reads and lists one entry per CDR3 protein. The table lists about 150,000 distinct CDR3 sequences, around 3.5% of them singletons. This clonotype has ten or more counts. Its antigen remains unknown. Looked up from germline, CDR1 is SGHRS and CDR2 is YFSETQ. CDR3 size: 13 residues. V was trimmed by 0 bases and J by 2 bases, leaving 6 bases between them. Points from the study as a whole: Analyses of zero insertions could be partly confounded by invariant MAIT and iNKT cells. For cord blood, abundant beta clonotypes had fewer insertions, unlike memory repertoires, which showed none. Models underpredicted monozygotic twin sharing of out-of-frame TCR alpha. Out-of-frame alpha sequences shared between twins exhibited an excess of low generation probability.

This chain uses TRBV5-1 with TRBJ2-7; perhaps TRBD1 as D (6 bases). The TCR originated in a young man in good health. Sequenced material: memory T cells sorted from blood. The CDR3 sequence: CASSLEGAYEQYF. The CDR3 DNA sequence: TGCGCCAGCAGCTTGGAGGGGGCCTACGAGCAGTACTTC.